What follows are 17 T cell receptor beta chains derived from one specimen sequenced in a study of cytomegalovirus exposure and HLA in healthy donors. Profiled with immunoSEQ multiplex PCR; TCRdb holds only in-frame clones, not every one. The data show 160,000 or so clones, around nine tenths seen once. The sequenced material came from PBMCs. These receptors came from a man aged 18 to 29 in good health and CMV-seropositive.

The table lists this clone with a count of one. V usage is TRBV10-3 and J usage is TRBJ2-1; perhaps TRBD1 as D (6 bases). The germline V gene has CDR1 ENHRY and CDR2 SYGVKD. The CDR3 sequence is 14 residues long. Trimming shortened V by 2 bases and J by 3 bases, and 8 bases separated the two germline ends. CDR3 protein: CAISEGDNYNEQFF. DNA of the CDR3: TGTGCCATCAGTGAGGGGGACAACTACAATGAGCAGTTCTTC.

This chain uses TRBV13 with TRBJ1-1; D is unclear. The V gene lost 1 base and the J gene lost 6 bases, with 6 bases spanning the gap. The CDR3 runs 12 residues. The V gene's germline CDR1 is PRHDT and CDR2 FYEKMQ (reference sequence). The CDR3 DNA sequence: TGTGCCAGCAGCTTAGCTACTCCTGAAGCTTTCTTT. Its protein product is CASSLATPEAFF.

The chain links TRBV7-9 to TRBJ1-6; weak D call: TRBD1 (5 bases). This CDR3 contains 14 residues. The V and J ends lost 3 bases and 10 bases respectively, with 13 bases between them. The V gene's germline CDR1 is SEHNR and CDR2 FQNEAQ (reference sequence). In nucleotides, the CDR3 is TGTGCCAGCAGCTTTGACAGTTCTCAATCACCCCTCCACTTT. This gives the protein CASSFDSSQSPLHF.

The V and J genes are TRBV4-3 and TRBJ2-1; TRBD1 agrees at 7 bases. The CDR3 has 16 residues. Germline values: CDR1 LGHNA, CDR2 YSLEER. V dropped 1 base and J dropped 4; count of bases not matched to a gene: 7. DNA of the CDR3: TGCGCCAGCAGCCAAGTGGTCGGACAGGATTACAATGAGCAGTTCTTC. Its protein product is CASSQVVGQDYNEQFF.

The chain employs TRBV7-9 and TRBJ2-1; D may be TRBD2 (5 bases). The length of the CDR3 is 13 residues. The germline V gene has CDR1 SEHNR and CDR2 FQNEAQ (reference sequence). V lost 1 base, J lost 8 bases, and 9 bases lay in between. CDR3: CASSLVVEDEQFF. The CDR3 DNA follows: TGTGCCAGCAGCTTAGTGGTGGAGGATGAGCAGTTCTTC.

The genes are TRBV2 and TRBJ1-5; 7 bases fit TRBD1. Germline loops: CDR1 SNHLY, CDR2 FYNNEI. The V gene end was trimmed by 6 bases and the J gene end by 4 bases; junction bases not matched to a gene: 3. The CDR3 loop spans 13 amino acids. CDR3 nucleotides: TGTGCCAGCAGGGGGGACAGTAATCAGCCCCAGCATTTT. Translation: CASRGDSNQPQHF.

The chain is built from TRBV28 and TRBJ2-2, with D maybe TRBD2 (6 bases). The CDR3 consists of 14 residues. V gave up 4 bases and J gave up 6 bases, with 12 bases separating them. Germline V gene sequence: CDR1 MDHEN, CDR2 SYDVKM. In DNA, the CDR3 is TGTGCCAGCAGTTGGGCGGGATGGGCCGGGGAGCTGTTTTTT. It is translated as CASSWAGWAGELFF.

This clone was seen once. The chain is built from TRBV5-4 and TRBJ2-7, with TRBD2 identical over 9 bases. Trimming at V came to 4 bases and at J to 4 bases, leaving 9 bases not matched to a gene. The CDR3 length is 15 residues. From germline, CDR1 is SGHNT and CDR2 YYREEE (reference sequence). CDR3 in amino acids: CASSPGGGGGYEQYF. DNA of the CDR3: TGTGCCAGCAGCCCGGGCGGGGGGGGCGGTTACGAGCAGTACTTC.

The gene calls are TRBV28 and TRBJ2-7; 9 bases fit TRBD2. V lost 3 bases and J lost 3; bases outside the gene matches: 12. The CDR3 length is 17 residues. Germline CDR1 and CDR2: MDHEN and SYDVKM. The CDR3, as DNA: TGTGCCAGCAGTTTCCCCCAAGCGGGAGGTGTTTTCTACGAGCAGTACTTC. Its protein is CASSFPQAGGVFYEQYF.

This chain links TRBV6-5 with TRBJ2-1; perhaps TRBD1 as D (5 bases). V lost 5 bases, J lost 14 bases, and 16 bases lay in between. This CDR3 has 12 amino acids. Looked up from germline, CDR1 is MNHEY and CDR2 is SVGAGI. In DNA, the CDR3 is TGTGCCAGCAGTAACAGATTTGACAGCAAGTTCTTC. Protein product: CASSNRFDSKFF.

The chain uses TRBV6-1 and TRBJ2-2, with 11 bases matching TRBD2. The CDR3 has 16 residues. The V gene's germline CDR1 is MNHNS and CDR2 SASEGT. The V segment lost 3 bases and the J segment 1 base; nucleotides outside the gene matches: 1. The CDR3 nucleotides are TGTGCCAGCAGTGACGGACTAGCGGGGAACACCGGGGAGCTGTTTTTT. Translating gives CASSDGLAGNTGELFF.

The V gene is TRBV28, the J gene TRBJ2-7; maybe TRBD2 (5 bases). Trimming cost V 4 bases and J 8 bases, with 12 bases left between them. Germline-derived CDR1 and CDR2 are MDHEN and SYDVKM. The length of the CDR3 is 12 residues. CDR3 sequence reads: CASSWRVEKQYF. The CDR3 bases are TGTGCCAGCAGTTGGCGGGTTGAAAAGCAGTACTTC.

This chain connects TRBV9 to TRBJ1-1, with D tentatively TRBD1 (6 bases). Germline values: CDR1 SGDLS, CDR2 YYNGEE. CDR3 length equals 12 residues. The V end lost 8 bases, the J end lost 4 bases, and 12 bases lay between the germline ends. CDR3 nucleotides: TGTGCCAGTCGGGGAGGGGGCACTGAAGCTTTCTTT. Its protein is CASRGGGTEAFF. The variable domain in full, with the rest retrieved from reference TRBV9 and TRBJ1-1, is DSGVTQTPKHLITATGQRVTLRCSPRSGDLSVYWYQQSLDQGLQFLIQYYNGEERAKGNILERFSAQQFPDLHSELNLSSLELGDSALYFCASRGGGTEAFFGQGTRLTVV.

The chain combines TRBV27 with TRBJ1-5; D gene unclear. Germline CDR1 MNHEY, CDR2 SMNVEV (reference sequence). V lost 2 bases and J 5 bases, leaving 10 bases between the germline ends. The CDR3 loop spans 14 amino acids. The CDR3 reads CASSLGGSDQPQHF. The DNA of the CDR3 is TGTGCCAGCAGTTTAGGTGGCTCCGATCAGCCCCAGCATTTT.

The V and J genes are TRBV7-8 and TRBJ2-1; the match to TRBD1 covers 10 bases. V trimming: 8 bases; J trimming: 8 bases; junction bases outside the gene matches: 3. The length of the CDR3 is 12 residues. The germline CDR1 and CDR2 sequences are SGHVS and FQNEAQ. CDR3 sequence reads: CASRQGAYEQFF. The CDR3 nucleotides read TGTGCCAGCCGACAGGGGGCCTATGAGCAGTTCTTC.

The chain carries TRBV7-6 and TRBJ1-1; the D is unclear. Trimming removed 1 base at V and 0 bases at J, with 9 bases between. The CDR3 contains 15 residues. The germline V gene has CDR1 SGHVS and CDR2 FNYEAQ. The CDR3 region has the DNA TGTGCCAGCAGCTTAGGTGAGGGTATGAACACTGAAGCTTTCTTT. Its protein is CASSLGEGMNTEAFF.

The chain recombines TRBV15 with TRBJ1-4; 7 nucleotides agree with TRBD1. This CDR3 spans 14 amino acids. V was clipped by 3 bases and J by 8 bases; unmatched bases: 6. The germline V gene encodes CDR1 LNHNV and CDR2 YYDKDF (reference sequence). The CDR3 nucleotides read TGTGCCACCAGCAGTGGGGGGACAGAAGAAAAACTGTTTTTT. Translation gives CATSSGGTEEKLFF.